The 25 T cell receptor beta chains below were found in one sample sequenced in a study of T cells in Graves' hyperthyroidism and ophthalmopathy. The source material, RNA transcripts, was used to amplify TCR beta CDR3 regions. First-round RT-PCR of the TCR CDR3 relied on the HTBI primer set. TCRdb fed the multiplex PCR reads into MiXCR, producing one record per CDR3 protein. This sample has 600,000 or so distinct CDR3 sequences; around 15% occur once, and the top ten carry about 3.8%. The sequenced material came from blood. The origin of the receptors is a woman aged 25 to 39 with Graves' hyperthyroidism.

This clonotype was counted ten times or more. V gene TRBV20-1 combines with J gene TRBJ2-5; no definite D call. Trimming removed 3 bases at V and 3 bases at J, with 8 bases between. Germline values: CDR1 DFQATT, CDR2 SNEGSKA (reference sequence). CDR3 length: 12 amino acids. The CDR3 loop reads CSARSEEETQYF. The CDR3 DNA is TGCAGTGCTAGGTCTGAAGAAGAGACCCAGTACTTC.

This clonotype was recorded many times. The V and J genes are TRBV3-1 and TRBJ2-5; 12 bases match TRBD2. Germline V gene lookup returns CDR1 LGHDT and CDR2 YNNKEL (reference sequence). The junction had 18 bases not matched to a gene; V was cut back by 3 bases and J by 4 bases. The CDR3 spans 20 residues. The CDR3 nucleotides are TGTGCCAGCAGCCAGATCTACGGACTAGCGGGAATGGCGACAAGAGAGACCCAGTACTTC. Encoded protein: CASSQIYGLAGMATRETQYF.

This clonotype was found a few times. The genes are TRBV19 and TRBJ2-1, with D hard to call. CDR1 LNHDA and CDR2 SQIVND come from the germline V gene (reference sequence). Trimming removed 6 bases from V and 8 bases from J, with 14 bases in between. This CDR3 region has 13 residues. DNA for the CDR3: TGTGCCAGTAGCGGATACGGTGTTGATGAGCAGTTCTTC. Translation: CASSGYGVDEQFF.

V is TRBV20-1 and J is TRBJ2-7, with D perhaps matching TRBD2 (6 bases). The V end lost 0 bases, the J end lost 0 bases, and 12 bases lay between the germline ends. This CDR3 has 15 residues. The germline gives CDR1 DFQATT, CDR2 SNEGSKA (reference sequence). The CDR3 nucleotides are TGCAGTGCTAGAGACCCCATAGCGGACTCCTACGAGCAGTACTTC. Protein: CSARDPIADSYEQYF.

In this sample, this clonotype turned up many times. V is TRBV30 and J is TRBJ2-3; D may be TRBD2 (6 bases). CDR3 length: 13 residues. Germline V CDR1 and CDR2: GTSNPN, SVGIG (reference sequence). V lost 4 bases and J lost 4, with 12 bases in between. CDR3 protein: CAWTHTSPDTQYF. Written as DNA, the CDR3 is TGTGCCTGGACGCACACTAGCCCAGATACGCAGTATTTT.

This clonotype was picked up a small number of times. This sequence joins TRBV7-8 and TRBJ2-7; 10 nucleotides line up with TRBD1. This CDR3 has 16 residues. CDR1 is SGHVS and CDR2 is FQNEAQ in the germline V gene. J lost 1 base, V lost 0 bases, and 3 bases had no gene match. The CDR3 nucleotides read TGTGCCAGCAGCTTAGCGGGGGACAGGGGTTCCTACGAGCAGTACTTC. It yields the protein CASSLAGDRGSYEQYF. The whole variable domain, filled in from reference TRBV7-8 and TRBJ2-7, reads GAGVSQSPRYKVAKRGQDVALRCDPISGHVSLFWYQQALGQGPEFLTYFQNEAQLDKSGLPSDRFFAERPEGSVSTLKIQRTQQEDSAVYLCASSLAGDRGSYEQYFGPGTRLTVT.

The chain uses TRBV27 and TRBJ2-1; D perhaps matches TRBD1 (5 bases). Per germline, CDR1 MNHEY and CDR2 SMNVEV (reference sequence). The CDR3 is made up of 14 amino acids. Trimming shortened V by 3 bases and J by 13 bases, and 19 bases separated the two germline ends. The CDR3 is CASSFRPIQGPQFF. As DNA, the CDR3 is TGTGCCAGCAGTTTCCGGCCTATCCAGGGTCCTCAGTTCTTC.

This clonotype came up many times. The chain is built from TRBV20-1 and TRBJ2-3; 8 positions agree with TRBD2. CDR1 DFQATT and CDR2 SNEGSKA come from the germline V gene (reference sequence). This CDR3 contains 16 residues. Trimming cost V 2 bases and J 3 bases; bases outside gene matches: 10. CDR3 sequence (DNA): TGCAGTGCTAGATCCTCTAGCGGGCCCCTAACAGATACGCAGTATTTT. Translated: CSARSSSGPLTDTQYF.

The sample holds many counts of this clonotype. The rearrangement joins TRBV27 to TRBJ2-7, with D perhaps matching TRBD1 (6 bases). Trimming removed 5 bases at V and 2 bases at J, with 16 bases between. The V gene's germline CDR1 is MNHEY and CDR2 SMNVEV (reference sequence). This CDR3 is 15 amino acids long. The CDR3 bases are TGTGCCAGCAGTCTTACAGGGTTTGGAGCCTACGAGCAGTACTTC. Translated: CASSLTGFGAYEQYF.

The CDR3 nucleotides read TGCGCCAGCAGCCAAGAGAAGGGTAATAGCAATCAGCCCCAGCATTTT. Translating it yields CASSQEKGNSNQPQHF. The chain combines TRBV4-1 with TRBJ1-5; D gene uncertain. Trimming took off 0 bases at V and 0 bases at J, with 9 bases between the two ends. The germline V gene has CDR1 MGHRA and CDR2 YSYEKL. This CDR3 comprises 16 residues.

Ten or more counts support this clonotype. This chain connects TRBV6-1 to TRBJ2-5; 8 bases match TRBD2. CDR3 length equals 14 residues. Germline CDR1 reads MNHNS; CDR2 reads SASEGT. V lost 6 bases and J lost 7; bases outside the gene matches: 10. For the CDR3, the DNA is TGTGCCAGCAGGGGACCCCAGGCGGGGGGGACCCAGTACTTC. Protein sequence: CASRGPQAGGTQYF.

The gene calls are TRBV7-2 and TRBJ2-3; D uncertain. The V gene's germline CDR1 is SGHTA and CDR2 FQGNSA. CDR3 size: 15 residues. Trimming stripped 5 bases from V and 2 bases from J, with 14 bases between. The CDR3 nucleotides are TGTGCCAGCAGCCCCCAACCTCTACTCACAGATACGCAGTATTTT. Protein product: CASSPQPLLTDTQYF.

CDR3: CASSLSSFGELFF. The CDR3 DNA sequence: TGTGCCAGCAGTTTATCGTCTTTCGGGGAGCTGTTTTTT. The chain combines TRBV27 with TRBJ2-2; D ambiguous. This CDR3 spans 13 amino acids. Germline loops: CDR1 MNHEY, CDR2 SMNVEV (reference sequence). V lost 0 bases, J lost 7 bases, and 6 bases lay in between.

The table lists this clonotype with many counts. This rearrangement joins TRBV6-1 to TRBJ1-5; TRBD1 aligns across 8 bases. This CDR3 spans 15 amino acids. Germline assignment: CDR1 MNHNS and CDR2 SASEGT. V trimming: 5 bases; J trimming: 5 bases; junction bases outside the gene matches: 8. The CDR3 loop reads CASSSAGGGHQPQHF. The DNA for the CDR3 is TGTGCCAGCAGTTCCGCAGGGGGCGGCCATCAGCCCCAGCATTTT.

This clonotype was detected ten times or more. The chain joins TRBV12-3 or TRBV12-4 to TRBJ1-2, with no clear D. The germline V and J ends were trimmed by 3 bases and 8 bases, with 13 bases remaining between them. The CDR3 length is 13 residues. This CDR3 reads CASSFSAAVGYTF. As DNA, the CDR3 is TGTGCCAGCAGTTTCTCAGCGGCAGTGGGCTACACCTTC.

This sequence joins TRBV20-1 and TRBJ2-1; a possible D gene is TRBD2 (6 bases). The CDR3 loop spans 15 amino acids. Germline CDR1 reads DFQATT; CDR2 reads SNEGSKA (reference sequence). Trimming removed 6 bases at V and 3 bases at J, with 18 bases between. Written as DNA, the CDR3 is TGCAGTGCCCCCCCGAGCGGGCCCGACTACAATGAGCAGTTCTTC. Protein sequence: CSAPPSGPDYNEQFF.

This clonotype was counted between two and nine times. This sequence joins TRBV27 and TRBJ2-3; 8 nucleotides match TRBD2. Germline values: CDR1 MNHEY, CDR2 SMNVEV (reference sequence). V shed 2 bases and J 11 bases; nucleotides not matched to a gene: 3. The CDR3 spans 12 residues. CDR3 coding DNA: TGTGCCAGCAGTTTACGGGAGGGTCGGCAGTATTTT. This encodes CASSLREGRQYF.

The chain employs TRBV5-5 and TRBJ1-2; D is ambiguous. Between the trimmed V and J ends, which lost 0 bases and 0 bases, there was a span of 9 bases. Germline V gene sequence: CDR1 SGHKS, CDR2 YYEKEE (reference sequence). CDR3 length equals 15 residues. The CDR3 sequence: CASSLASTTNYGYTF. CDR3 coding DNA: TGTGCCAGCAGCTTGGCCAGCACAACTAACTATGGCTACACCTTC.

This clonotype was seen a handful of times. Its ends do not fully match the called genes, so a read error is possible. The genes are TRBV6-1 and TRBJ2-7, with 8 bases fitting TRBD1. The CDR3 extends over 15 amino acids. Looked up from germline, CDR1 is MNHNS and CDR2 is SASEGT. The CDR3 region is CASREGQGNTYEQYF. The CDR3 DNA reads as TGTGCCAGCAGAGAAGGACAGGGCAATACCTACGAGCAGTACTTC.

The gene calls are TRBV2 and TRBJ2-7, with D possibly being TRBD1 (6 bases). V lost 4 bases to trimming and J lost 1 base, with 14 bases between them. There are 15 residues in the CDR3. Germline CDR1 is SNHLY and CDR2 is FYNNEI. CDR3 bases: TGTGCCAGCAGTGGTCCGACAGGCAGATCCTACGAGCAGTACTTC. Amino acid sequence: CASSGPTGRSYEQYF.

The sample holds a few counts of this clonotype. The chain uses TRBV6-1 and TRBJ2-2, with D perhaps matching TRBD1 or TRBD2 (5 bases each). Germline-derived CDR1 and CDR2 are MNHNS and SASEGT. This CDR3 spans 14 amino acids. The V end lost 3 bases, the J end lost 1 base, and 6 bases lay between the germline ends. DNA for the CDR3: TGTGCCAGCAGTGAGGGGGTGAACACCGGGGAGCTGTTTTTT. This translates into CASSEGVNTGELFF.

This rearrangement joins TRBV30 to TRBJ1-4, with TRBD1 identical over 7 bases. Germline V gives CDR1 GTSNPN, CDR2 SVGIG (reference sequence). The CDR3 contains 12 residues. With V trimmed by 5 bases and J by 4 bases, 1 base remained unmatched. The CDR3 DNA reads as TGTGCCTGGGACAGGGATAATGAAAAACTGTTTTTT. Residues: CAWDRDNEKLFF.

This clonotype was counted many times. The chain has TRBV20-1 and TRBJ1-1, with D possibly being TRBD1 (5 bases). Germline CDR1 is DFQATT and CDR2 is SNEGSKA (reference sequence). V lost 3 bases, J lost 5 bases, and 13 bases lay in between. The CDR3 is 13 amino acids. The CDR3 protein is CSASSGTGTEAFF. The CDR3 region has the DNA TGCAGTGCTAGTTCAGGGACGGGAACTGAAGCTTTCTTT.

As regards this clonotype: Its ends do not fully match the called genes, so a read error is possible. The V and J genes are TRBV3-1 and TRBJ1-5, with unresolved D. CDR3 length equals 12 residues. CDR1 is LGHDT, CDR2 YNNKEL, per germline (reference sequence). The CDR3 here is CASSQGYQPRHF. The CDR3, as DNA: TGTGCCAGCAGCCAGGGATACCAGCCCCGGCATTTT.

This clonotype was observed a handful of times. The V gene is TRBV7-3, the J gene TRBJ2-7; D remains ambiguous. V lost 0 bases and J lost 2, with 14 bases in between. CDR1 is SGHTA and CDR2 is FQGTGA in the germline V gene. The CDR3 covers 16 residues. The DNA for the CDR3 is TGTGCCAGCAGCTTAACGCCGGCAGGCATCACCTACGAGCAGTACTTC. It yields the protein CASSLTPAGITYEQYF. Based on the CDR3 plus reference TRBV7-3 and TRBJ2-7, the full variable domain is GAGVSQTPSNKVTEKGKYVELRCDPISGHTALYWYRQSLGQGPEFLIYFQGTGAADDSGLPNDRFFAVRPEGSVSTLKIQRTERGDSAVYLCASSLTPAGITYEQYFGPGTRLTVT.